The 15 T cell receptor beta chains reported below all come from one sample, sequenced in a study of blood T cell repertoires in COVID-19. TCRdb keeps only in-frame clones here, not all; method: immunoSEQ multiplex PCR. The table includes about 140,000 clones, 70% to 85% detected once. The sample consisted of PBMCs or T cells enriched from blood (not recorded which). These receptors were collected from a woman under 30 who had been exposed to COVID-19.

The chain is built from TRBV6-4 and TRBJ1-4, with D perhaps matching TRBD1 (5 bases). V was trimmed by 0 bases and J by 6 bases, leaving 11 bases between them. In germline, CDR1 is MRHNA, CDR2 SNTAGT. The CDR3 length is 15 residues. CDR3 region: CASSDSSRGDEKLFF. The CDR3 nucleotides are TGTGCCAGCAGTGACTCGAGTAGGGGCGATGAAAAACTGTTTTTT.

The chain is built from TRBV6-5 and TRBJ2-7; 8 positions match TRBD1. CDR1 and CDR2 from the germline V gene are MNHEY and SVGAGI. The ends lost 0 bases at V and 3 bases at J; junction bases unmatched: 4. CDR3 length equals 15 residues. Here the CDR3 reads CASSYSPGQVYEQYF. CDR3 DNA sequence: TGTGCCAGCAGTTACTCGCCGGGACAGGTCTACGAGCAGTACTTC.

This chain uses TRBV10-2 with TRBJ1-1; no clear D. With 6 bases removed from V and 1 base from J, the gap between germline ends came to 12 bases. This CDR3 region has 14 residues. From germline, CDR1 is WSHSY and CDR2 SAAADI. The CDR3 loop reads CASRQTARNTEAFF. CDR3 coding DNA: TGCGCCAGCAGACAGACCGCGAGGAACACTGAAGCTTTCTTT.

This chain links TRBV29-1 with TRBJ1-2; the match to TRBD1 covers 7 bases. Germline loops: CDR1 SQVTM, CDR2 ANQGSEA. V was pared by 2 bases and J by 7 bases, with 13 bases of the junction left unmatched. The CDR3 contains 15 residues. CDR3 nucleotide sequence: TGCAGCGTTGAACGACCCTGGGCAGGGGGAAGTGGCTACACCTTC. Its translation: CSVERPWAGGSGYTF.

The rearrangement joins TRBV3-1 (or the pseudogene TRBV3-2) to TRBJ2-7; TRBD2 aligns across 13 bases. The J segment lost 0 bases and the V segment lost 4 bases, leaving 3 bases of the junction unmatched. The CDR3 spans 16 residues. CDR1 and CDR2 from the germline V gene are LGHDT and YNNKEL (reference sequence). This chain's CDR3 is CASSPGLAGLSYEQYF. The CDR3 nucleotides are TGTGCCAGCAGCCCGGGACTAGCGGGGCTCTCCTACGAGCAGTACTTC.

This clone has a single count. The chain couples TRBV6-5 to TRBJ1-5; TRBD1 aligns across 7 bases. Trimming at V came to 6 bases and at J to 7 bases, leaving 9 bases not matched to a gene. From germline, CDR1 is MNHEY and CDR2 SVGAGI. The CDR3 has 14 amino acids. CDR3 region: CASSDNRGGQPQHF. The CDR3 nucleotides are TGTGCCAGCAGCGATAACAGGGGTGGGCAGCCCCAGCATTTT.

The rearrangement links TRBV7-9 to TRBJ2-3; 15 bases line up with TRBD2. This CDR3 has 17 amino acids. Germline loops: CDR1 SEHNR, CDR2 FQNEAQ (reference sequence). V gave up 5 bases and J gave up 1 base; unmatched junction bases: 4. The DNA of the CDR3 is TGTGCCAGCAGCCGTGGGACTAGCGGGAGGCGCACAGATACGCAGTATTTT. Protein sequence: CASSRGTSGRRTDTQYF.

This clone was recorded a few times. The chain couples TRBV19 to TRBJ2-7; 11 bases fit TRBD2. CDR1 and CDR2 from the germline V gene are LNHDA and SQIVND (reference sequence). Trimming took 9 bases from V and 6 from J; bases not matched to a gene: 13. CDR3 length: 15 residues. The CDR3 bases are TGTGCCAGCAAGGGGGGGACTAGCGGCCACTTCGAGCAGTACTTC. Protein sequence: CASKGGTSGHFEQYF.

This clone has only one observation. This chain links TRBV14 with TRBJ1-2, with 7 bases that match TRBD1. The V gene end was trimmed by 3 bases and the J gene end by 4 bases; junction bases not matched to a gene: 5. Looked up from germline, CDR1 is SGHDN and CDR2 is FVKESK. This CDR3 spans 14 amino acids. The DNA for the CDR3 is TGTGCCAGCAGCCAGCTACAGGGGAGCTATGGCTACACCTTC. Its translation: CASSQLQGSYGYTF.

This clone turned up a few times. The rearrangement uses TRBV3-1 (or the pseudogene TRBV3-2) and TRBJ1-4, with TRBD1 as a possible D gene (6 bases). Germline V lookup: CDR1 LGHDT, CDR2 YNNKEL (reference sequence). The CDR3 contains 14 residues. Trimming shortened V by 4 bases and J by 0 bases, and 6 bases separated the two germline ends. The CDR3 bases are TGTGCCAGCAGCCGACAGGCAACTAATGAAAAACTGTTTTTT. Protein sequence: CASSRQATNEKLFF.

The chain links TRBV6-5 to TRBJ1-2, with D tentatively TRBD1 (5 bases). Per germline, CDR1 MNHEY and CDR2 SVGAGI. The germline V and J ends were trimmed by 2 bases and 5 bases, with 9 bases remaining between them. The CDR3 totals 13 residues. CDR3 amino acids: CASSYRGLYGYTF. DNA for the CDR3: TGTGCCAGCAGTTACAGGGGACTATATGGCTACACCTTC.

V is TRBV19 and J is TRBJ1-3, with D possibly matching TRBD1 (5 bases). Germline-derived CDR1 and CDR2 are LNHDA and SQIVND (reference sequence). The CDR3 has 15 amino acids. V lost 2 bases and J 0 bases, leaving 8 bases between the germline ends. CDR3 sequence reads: CASSIRQNSGNTIYF. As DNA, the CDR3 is TGTGCCAGTAGTATACGACAGAACTCTGGAAACACCATATATTTT.

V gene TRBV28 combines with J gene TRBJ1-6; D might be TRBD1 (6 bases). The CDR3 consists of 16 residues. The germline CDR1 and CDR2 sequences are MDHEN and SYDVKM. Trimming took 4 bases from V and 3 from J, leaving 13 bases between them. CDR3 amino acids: CASSSYRDIYNSPLHF. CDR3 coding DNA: TGTGCCAGCAGTTCGTACAGGGACATCTATAATTCACCCCTCCACTTT. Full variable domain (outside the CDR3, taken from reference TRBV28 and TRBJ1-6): DVKVTQSSRYLVKRTGEKVFLECVQDMDHENMFWYRQDPGLGLRLIYFSYDVKMKEKGDIPEGYSVSREKKERFSLILESASTNQTSMYLCASSSYRDIYNSPLHFGNGTRLTVT.

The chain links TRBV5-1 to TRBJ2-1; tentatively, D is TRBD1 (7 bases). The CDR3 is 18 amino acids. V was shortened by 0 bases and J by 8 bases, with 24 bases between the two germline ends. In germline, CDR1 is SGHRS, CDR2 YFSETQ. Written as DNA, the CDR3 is TGCGCCAGCAGCTTGGATGGAGGGGGCGCCCCCCCCGCCGATGAGCAGTTCTTC. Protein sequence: CASSLDGGGAPPADEQFF.

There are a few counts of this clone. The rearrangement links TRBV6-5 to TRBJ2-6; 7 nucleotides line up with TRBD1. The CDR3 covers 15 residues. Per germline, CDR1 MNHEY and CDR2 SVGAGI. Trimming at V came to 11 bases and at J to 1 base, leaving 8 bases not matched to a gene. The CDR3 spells CAVGQVHSGANVLTF. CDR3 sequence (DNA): TGTGCCGTCGGACAGGTACATTCTGGGGCCAACGTCCTGACTTTC.